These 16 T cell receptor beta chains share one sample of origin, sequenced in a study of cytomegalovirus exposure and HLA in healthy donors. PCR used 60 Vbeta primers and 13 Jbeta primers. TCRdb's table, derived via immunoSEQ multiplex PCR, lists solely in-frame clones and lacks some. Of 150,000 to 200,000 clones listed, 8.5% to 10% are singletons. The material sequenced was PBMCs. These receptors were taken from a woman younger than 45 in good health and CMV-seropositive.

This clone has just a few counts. The CDR3 DNA reads as TGTGCCAGCCGACAGGGTTACACTGAAGCTTTCTTT. The encoded protein is CASRQGYTEAFF. J is TRBJ1-1 and V is TRBV19; 7 bases match TRBD1. The V gene end was trimmed by 9 bases and the J gene end by 3 bases; junction bases not matched to a gene: 4. In germline, CDR1 is LNHDA, CDR2 SQIVND (reference sequence). The length of the CDR3 is 12 residues.

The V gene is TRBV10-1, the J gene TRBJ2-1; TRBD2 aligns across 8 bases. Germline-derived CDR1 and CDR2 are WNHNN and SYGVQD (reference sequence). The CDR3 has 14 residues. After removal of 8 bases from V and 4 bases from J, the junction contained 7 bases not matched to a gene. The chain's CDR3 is CASGSSGQYNEQFF. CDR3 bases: TGCGCCAGCGGCTCTAGCGGGCAATACAATGAGCAGTTCTTC.

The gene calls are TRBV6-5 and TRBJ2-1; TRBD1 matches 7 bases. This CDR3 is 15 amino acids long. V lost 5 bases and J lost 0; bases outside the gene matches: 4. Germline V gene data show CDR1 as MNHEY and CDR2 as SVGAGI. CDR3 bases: TGTGCCAGCAGTCCGGACAGGAGCTCCTACAATGAGCAGTTCTTC. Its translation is CASSPDRSSYNEQFF.

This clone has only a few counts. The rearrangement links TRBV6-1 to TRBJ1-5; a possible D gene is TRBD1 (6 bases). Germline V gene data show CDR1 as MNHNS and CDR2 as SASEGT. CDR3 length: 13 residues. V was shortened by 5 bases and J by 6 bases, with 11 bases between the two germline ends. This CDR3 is CASSRGGGQPQHF. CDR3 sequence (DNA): TGTGCCAGCAGTCGAGGGGGGGGTCAGCCCCAGCATTTT.

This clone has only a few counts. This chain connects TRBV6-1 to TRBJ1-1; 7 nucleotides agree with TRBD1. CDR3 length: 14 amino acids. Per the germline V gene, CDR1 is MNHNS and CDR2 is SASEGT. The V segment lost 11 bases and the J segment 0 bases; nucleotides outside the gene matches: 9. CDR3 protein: CAAGGQNMNTEAFF. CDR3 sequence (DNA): TGTGCCGCGGGGGGACAGAACATGAACACTGAAGCTTTCTTT.

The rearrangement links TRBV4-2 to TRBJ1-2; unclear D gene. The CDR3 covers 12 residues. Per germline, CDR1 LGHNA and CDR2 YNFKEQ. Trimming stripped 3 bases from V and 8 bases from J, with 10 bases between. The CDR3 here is CASSQGSGGYTF. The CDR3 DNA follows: TGTGCCAGCAGCCAGGGATCGGGAGGCTACACCTTC.

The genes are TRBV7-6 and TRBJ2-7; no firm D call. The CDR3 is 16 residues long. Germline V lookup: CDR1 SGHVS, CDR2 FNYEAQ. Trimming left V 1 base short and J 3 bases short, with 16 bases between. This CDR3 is CASSLVASRNRYEQYF. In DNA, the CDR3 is TGTGCCAGCAGCTTAGTAGCTAGTCGCAACCGCTACGAGCAGTACTTC.

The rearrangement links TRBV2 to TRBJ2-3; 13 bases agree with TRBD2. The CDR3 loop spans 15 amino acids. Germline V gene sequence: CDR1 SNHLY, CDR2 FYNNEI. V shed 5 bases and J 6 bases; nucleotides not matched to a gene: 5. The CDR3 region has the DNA TGTGCCAGCAGTCCTAGACTAGCGGGAGGCGATACGCAGTATTTT. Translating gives CASSPRLAGGDTQYF.

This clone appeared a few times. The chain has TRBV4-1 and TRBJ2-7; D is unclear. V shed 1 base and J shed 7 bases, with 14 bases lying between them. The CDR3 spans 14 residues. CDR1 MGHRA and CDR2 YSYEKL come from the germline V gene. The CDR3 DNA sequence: TGCGCCAGCAGCCAAGGTTCCCTAGTGGAGGAGCAGTACTTC. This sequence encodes CASSQGSLVEEQYF.

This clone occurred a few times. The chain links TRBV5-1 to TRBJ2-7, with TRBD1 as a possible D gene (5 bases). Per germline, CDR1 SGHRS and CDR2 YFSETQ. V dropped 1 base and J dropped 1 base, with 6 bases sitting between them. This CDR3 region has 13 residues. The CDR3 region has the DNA TGCGCCAGCAGCTTGACAGGTTCCTACGAGCAGTACTTC. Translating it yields CASSLTGSYEQYF.

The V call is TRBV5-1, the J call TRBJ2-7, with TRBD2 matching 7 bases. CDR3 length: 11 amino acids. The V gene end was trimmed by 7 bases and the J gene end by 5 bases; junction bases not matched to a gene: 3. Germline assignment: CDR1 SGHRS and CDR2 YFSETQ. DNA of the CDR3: TGCGCCAGCCGGGACTATAACGAGCAGTACTTC. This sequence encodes CASRDYNEQYF.

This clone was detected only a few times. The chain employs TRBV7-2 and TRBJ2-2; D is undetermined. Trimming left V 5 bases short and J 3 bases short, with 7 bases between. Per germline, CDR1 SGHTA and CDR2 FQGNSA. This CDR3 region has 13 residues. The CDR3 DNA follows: TGTGCCAGCAGCCCTTCCTACACCGGGGAGCTGTTTTTT. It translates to CASSPSYTGELFF.

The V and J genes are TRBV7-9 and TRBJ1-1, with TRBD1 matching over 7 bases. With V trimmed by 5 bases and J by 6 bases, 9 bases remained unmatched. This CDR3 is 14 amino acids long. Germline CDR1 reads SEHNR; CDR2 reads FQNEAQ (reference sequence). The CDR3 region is CASSAGTVAPEAFF. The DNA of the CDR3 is TGTGCCAGCAGCGCTGGGACAGTCGCGCCTGAAGCTTTCTTT.

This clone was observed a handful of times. The CDR3 is CASSESAGDSGGYTF. CDR3 in DNA: TGTGCCAGCAGTGAATCGGCAGGGGATAGTGGTGGCTACACCTTC. The J gene is TRBJ1-2, the V gene TRBV6-1; possibly TRBD1 for D (6 bases). The CDR3 runs to 15 residues. From germline, CDR1 is MNHNS and CDR2 SASEGT. V was shortened by 2 bases and J by 7 bases, with 17 bases between the two germline ends.

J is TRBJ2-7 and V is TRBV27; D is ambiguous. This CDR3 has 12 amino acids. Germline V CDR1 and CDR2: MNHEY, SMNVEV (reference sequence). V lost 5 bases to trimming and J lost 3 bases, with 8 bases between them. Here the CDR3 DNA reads TGTGCCAGCAGTCGAGATCGCTACGAGCAGTACTTC. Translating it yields CASSRDRYEQYF.

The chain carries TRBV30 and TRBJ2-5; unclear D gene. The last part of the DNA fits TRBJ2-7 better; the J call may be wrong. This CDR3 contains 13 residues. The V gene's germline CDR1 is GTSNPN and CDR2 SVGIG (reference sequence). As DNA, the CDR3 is TGTGCCTGGAGTTCTTACAGCTCCTACGAGCAGTACTTC. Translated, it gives CAWSSYSSYEQYF.